Described below is a single T cell receptor beta chain sequence and its context. Its antigen is as yet unknown. This sample stems from a study of post-analysis software for immune sequencing data. Study-level information: Included courses were relapsing-remitting and secondary progressive multiple sclerosis; progressive-relapsing multiple sclerosis was also included. Study-wide results and limits: Controls' normalized Chao1 diversity significantly exceeded that of multiple sclerosis patients. Under F measure analysis, samples from one preparation batch co-clustered strongly. Comparison of patients with controls showed roughly five TRBV segments more frequent in patients, TRBV5-6, TRBV5-1 and TRBV20-1 among them.

This CDR3 has 13 residues. CDR1 is KGHDR and CDR2 is SFDVKD in the germline V gene. V gave up 4 bases and J gave up 2 bases, with 6 bases separating them. Unique molecular identifiers were carried by the TCR beta cDNA libraries. Around 460,000 cDNA molecules came from around 1 to 10 million T cells. TCRdb re-called the PCR reads with MiXCR, one entry per CDR3 protein. Of some 690,000 distinct CDR3 sequences in the sample, 59% are singletons; the top ten hold 11%. V gene TRBV24-1 combines with J gene TRBJ2-3; the D is unclear. The TCR comes from a girl aged 2 to 9 with multiple sclerosis. The sequencing sample was made of blood. Written as DNA, the CDR3 is TGTGCCACCAGTGACCGACCCACAGATACGCAGTATTTT. As protein: CATSDRPTDTQYF.